The clone carrying this T cell receptor beta chain was seen a few times. Its antigen is not identified. This entry comes from a study of T-cell reconstitution after alpha-beta-depleted transplantation in children. General observations from the study: Reports say that about two months after transplant, the alpha-beta T cells came out of several hundred graft clones that had expanded. Surviving recipient T cells and thymic progenitors underlay high day-60 TCRbeta diversity in some patients. The main origin of T-cell counts and diversity one year after transplant was newly produced T cells.

The authors prepared the TCRbeta library with unique molecular identifiers. TCRdb reprocessed the PCR reads via MiXCR and lists one record per CDR3 protein. Here the sample spans roughly 45,000 distinct CDR3 sequences, about 9% being singletons. CDR3 length: 16 residues. Germline lookup yields CDR1 LNHDA and CDR2 SQIVND (reference sequence). V trimming: 9 bases; J trimming: 2 bases; junction bases outside the gene matches: 15. The sample consisted of PBMCs, mostly from graft donor cells, taken 60 days after TCRalphabeta/CD19-depleted stem cell transplant. This clonotype was obtained from a male patient under 10 years old who had a stem cell transplant for chronic granulomatous disease, so the T cells may come from the graft donor. This chain uses TRBV19 with TRBJ2-7; 8 nucleotides align to TRBD1. The DNA for the CDR3 is TGTGCCAGCGGACAGGGTGTTTCCCTCACTCCCTACGAGCAGTACTTC. Amino acid sequence: CASGQGVSLTPYEQYF.